This passage covers 26 T cell receptor beta chains from one sample sequenced in a study of shared T cell receptors in the human thymus. Using immunoSEQ multiplex PCR, the repertoire was profiled, and TCRdb retains in-frame clones only, with some absent. This table holds hundreds of thousands of clones, 80% to 90% found once. These same data were also listed under a study on human thymus T cells.

Material: thymocytes. All receptors derive from a boy less than two years old with a congenital heart defect.

The chain combines TRBV15 with TRBJ2-3; 9 nucleotides align to TRBD2. V was clipped by 6 bases and J by 4 bases; unmatched bases: 14. Germline V gene sequence: CDR1 LNHNV, CDR2 YYDKDF (reference sequence). CDR3 length: 17 amino acids. DNA for the CDR3: TGTGCCACCAGAAACCCAACTGCTGGCGGGAGGGCAGATACGCAGTATTTT. Its protein product is CATRNPTAGGRADTQYF.

This clone was found once. The junction departs from the called germline gene at one end, perhaps through a read error. The chain has TRBV28 and TRBJ1-6; D remains ambiguous. This CDR3 has 16 amino acids. Germline V lookup: CDR1 MDHEN, CDR2 SYDVKM. Written as DNA, the CDR3 is TGTGCCAGCAGTTTACCTGAAAGCTCCTATAATTCCCCCCTCCACTTT. Protein sequence: CASSLPESSYNSPLHF. Filled out from reference TRBV28 and TRBJ1-6, the complete variable domain reads DVKVTQSSRYLVKRTGEKVFLECVQDMDHENMFWYRQDPGLGLRLIYFSYDVKMKEKGDIPEGYSVSREKKERFSLILESASTNQTSMYLCASSLPESSYNSPLHFGNGTRLTVT.

The chain couples TRBV12-5 to TRBJ2-2; D uncertain. Trimming cost V 6 bases and J 7 bases, with 6 bases left between them. In germline, CDR1 is LGHNT, CDR2 FRNRAP. The CDR3 contains 11 residues. The chain's CDR3 is CASGKLGELFF. For the CDR3, the DNA is TGTGCTAGTGGCAAGCTCGGGGAGCTGTTTTTT.

CDR3 in DNA: TGCGCCAGCAGCCCGGCGAGGGGGACAGAGCCCAAAAACATTCAGTACTTC. This sequence encodes CASSPARGTEPKNIQYF. The chain is built from TRBV5-1 and TRBJ2-4; 7 bases are shared with TRBD1. CDR3 length: 17 amino acids. CDR1 is SGHRS and CDR2 is YFSETQ in the germline V gene. Unmatched junction bases numbered 12, after V lost 4 bases and J lost 2 bases.

The chain links TRBV7-2 to TRBJ1-2; 10 nucleotides agree with TRBD1. With 5 bases clipped from V and 8 bases from J, the junction kept 8 bases outside the gene matches. CDR1 and CDR2 from the germline V gene are SGHTA and FQGNSA. CDR3 length equals 14 residues. CDR3: CASSPQTGGNGYTF. CDR3 bases: TGTGCCAGCAGCCCCCAGACAGGGGGCAACGGCTACACCTTC. Based on the CDR3 plus reference TRBV7-2 and TRBJ1-2, the full variable domain is GAGVSQSPSNKVTEKGKDVELRCDPISGHTALYWYRQSLGQGLEFLIYFQGNSAPDKSGLPSDRFSAERTGGSVSTLTIQRTQQEDSAVYLCASSPQTGGNGYTFGSGTRLTVV.

This chain uses TRBV2 with TRBJ1-2; TRBD1 aligns across 10 bases. V shed 7 bases and J 3 bases; nucleotides not matched to a gene: 20. Germline V gene lookup returns CDR1 SNHLY and CDR2 FYNNEI. The CDR3 spans 19 residues. CDR3 sequence reads: CASTKTNRDRGNCHYGYTF. The CDR3 nucleotides are TGTGCCAGCACCAAAACCAACCGGGACAGGGGAAATTGTCACTATGGCTACACCTTC.

The V call is TRBV5-6, the J call TRBJ2-2, with 14 bases aligning to TRBD2. Trimming at V came to 2 bases and at J to 9 bases, leaving 6 bases not matched to a gene. The germline CDR1 and CDR2 sequences are SGHDT and YYEEEE. CDR3 size: 16 residues. CDR3 loop: CASSFRLAGGQRELFF. The CDR3 DNA reads as TGTGCCAGCAGCTTCCGACTAGCGGGAGGGCAGAGGGAGCTGTTTTTT.

CDR3 loop: CSAGSQPQHF. The CDR3, as DNA: TGCAGTGCAGGGAGTCAGCCCCAGCATTTT. The chain combines TRBV20-1 with TRBJ1-5; D is undetermined. Germline assignment: CDR1 DFQATT and CDR2 SNEGSKA (reference sequence). This CDR3 has 10 residues. Trimming removed 6 bases from V and 6 bases from J, with 6 bases in between.

V gene TRBV10-3 combines with J gene TRBJ2-2; 13 bases are a match to TRBD2. V was clipped by 9 bases and J by 0 bases; unmatched bases: 1. Germline V gives CDR1 ENHRY, CDR2 SYGVKD. CDR3 length equals 15 residues. The CDR3, as DNA: TGTGCCATAGGGACTAGCGGGACGAACACCGGGGAGCTGTTTTTT. Translation: CAIGTSGTNTGELFF.

The chain has TRBV9 and TRBJ2-1; D is unclear. The CDR3 is 11 residues long. The V end lost 0 bases, the J end lost 9 bases, and 4 bases lay between the germline ends. CDR1 is SGDLS, CDR2 YYNGEE, per germline. CDR3 residues: CASSVGSEQFF. CDR3 nucleotide sequence: TGTGCCAGCAGCGTAGGTAGTGAGCAGTTCTTC.

The chain has TRBV12-5 and TRBJ1-2; TRBD1 matches at 7 bases. Per the germline V gene, CDR1 is LGHNT and CDR2 is FRNRAP. Trimming cost V 7 bases and J 1 base; bases outside gene matches: 9. There are 15 residues in the CDR3. As DNA, the CDR3 is TGTGCTAGTGATTCTACCGGGACAGTTAACTATGGCTACACCTTC. This encodes CASDSTGTVNYGYTF.

The V gene is TRBV2, the J gene TRBJ2-4; tentatively, D is TRBD1 (6 bases). The CDR3 has 19 residues. The V end lost 6 bases, the J end lost 0 bases, and 24 bases lay between the germline ends. Germline V gives CDR1 SNHLY, CDR2 FYNNEI. CDR3 nucleotides: TGTGCCAGCAGCCCAAACCGGGACAACCTTCGACTAGCCAAAAACATTCAGTACTTC. It is translated as CASSPNRDNLRLAKNIQYF.

This clone was observed a few times. The rearrangement links TRBV7-9 to TRBJ2-7; D is ambiguous. V was shortened by 5 bases and J by 4 bases, with 12 bases between the two germline ends. CDR3 size: 13 residues. Germline values: CDR1 SEHNR, CDR2 FQNEAQ (reference sequence). This CDR3 is CASSPIDPYEQYF. The DNA of the CDR3 is TGTGCCAGCAGCCCCATAGATCCGTACGAGCAGTACTTC. Filled out from reference TRBV7-9 and TRBJ2-7, the complete variable domain reads DTGVSQNPRHKITKRGQNVTFRCDPISEHNRLYWYRQTLGQGPEFLTYFQNEAQLEKSRLLSDRFSAERPKGSFSTLEIQRTEQGDSAMYLCASSPIDPYEQYFGPGTRLTVT.

V usage is TRBV28 and J usage is TRBJ2-1, with D perhaps matching TRBD1 (5 bases). This CDR3 contains 15 residues. Trimming took 5 bases from V and 2 from J, leaving 13 bases between them. Germline V CDR1 and CDR2: MDHEN, SYDVKM. CDR3 in amino acids: CASSNDSYTYNEQFF. The CDR3 nucleotides read TGTGCCAGCAGTAACGACAGCTACACCTACAATGAGCAGTTCTTC.

CDR3 in amino acids: CASSPQGQTNTEAFF. The CDR3 region has the DNA TGTGCCAGCAGCCCTCAGGGACAGACTAACACTGAAGCTTTCTTT. The chain combines TRBV9 with TRBJ1-1, with 7 positions matching TRBD1. CDR1 is SGDLS, CDR2 YYNGEE, per germline. The junction had 8 bases not matched to a gene; V was cut back by 4 bases and J by 2 bases. This CDR3 is 15 amino acids long.

V and J are TRBV29-1 and TRBJ2-1, with D possibly being TRBD1 (7 bases). Germline lookup yields CDR1 SQVTM and CDR2 ANQGSEA. There are 15 residues in the CDR3. V was trimmed by 0 bases and J by 5 bases, leaving 14 bases between them. The CDR3 loop is CSVEDQGGHNNEQFF. CDR3 bases: TGCAGCGTTGAAGATCAGGGGGGACACAACAATGAGCAGTTCTTC.

The J gene is TRBJ1-5, the V gene TRBV27; D is unresolved. Deletions cut 3 bases from V and 9 bases from J, with 12 bases between. The germline V gene has CDR1 MNHEY and CDR2 SMNVEV (reference sequence). This CDR3 has 13 amino acids. The CDR3 coding sequence is TGTGCCAGCAGTTTCATCGTCGGAGGGCCCCAGCATTTT. Its translation is CASSFIVGGPQHF.

V is TRBV7-3 and J is TRBJ2-3, with 8 bases matching TRBD2. Germline V gene sequence: CDR1 SGHTA, CDR2 FQGTGA. The CDR3 is 14 amino acids. V trimming: 4 bases; J trimming: 6 bases; junction bases outside the gene matches: 6. The CDR3: CASSSGTRGDTQYF. CDR3 DNA sequence: TGTGCCAGCAGCTCCGGGACTAGAGGGGATACGCAGTATTTT.

The chain uses TRBV4-1 and TRBJ1-1, with D uncertain. Deletions cut 0 bases from V and 4 bases from J, with 12 bases between. This CDR3 has 15 amino acids. Germline loops: CDR1 MGHRA, CDR2 YSYEKL. CDR3 sequence: CASSQDTKRGTEAFF. The CDR3, as DNA: TGCGCCAGCAGCCAAGATACTAAACGGGGCACTGAAGCTTTCTTT.

The chain carries TRBV5-1 and TRBJ2-3; the match to TRBD2 covers 8 bases. The germline V gene encodes CDR1 SGHRS and CDR2 YFSETQ. V was clipped by 4 bases and J by 4 bases; unmatched bases: 8. The CDR3 sequence is 15 residues long. As DNA, the CDR3 is TGCGCCAGCAGCGAAAGAAGCGGGGGTGCAGATACGCAGTATTTT. This gives the protein CASSERSGGADTQYF.

The J gene is TRBJ1-6, the V gene TRBV4-1; D call uncertain. With 0 bases removed from V and 7 bases from J, the gap between germline ends came to 13 bases. The CDR3 has 16 residues. In germline, CDR1 is MGHRA, CDR2 YSYEKL. The CDR3 sequence is CASSQDLNAGNSPLHF. DNA of the CDR3: TGCGCCAGCAGCCAAGACCTTAACGCGGGGAATTCACCCCTCCACTTT.

In its sample, this clone was seen a few times. This chain links TRBV14 with TRBJ1-3; D uncertain. The germline V and J ends were trimmed by 0 bases and 5 bases, with 8 bases remaining between them. Germline-derived CDR1 and CDR2 are SGHDN and FVKESK. This CDR3 contains 14 residues. CDR3 DNA sequence: TGTGCCAGCAGCCAAGATAAGGAGAGAAACACCATATATTTT. This gives the protein CASSQDKERNTIYF.

This clone has a single count. The V gene is TRBV25-1, the J gene TRBJ2-2; D is possibly TRBD1 (6 bases). There are 14 residues in the CDR3. Germline V lookup: CDR1 MGHDK, CDR2 SYGVNS. The V gene lost 4 bases and the J gene lost 6 bases, with 12 bases spanning the gap. CDR3 sequence: CASSAQGRAGELFF. Written as DNA, the CDR3 is TGTGCCAGCAGTGCACAGGGTAGGGCCGGGGAGCTGTTTTTT. The complete variable domain, with remaining parts taken from reference TRBV25-1 and TRBJ2-2, reads EADIYQTPRYLVIGTGKKITLECSQTMGHDKMYWYQQDPGMELHLIHYSYGVNSTEKGDLSSESTVSRIRTEHFPLTLESARPSHTSQYLCASSAQGRAGELFFGEGSRLTVL.

The genes are TRBV4-3 and TRBJ2-1; D is perhaps TRBD2 (6 bases). Germline lookup yields CDR1 LGHNA and CDR2 YSLEER. The CDR3 extends over 14 amino acids. V lost 1 base, J lost 8 bases, and 12 bases lay in between. CDR3 in DNA: TGCGCCAGCAGCCAAGCGACTAGTAACGATGAGCAGTTCTTC. Protein: CASSQATSNDEQFF.

The chain carries TRBV27 and TRBJ2-1; TRBD1 matches at 7 bases. With 8 bases clipped from V and 6 bases from J, the junction kept 10 bases outside the gene matches. Germline values: CDR1 MNHEY, CDR2 SMNVEV (reference sequence). The CDR3 loop spans 14 amino acids. DNA of the CDR3: TGTGCCAGCTCTTATCAGGGGGACGGCAATGAGCAGTTCTTC. Its protein product is CASSYQGDGNEQFF.

The V gene is TRBV5-1, the J gene TRBJ1-2; no definite D call. The CDR3 has 14 residues. V shed 3 bases and J shed 4 bases, with 13 bases lying between them. Germline CDR1 and CDR2: SGHRS and YFSETQ. The DNA for the CDR3 is TGCGCCAGCAGCTCTTTACCCTCCGGCTATGGCTACACCTTC. Translated: CASSSLPSGYGYTF. The full variable domain, in which reference TRBV5-1 and TRBJ1-2 provide the parts outside the CDR3, is KAGVTQTPRYLIKTRGQQVTLSCSPISGHRSVSWYQQTPGQGLQFLFEYFSETQRNKGNFPGRFSGRQFSNSRSEMNVSTLELGDSALYLCASSSLPSGYGYTFGSGTRLTVV.